Shown below are 2 T cell receptor beta chains from a single sample sequenced in a study of post-analysis software for immune sequencing data. Study results and caveats: Compared with controls, patients had more of roughly five TRBV segments, including TRBV5-6, TRBV5-1 and TRBV20-1.

Libraries were made from TCR beta cDNA, and they carried unique molecular identifiers. TCRdb reanalysed the PCR reads using MiXCR and keeps one entry per CDR3 protein. The sample consists of fewer than 900,000 distinct CDR3 sequences, around 45% of them appearing once. Their target antigens are unknown. Sequencing was performed on blood. These receptors all stem from a girl between 10 and 17 years old with multiple sclerosis.

This clonotype was seen more than once but under ten times. V and J are TRBV28 and TRBJ1-5; possible D gene TRBD1, 6 bases. CDR1 and CDR2 from the germline V gene are MDHEN and SYDVKM. Trimming pared 7 bases from V and 6 bases from J, leaving 19 bases between. The CDR3 spans 15 residues. The CDR3 DNA is TGTGCCAGCACGCTCCGGGGGGGCTGGGGTCAGCCCCAGCATTTT. This translates into CASTLRGGWGQPQHF.

A few counts support this clonotype. This chain uses TRBV5-1 with TRBJ1-2; D is uncertain. Trimming removed 1 base at V and 8 bases at J, with 12 bases between. Germline-derived CDR1 and CDR2 are SGHRS and YFSETQ. The CDR3 spans 13 residues. CDR3 sequence: CASSLSSSQGYTF. CDR3 DNA: TGCGCCAGCAGCTTGTCGAGTAGCCAAGGCTACACCTTC.